This TCR beta chain was captured in a study of metastatic and nonmetastatic thyroid tumors. Background on the study: Across peripheral blood and tumor or nodule tissue samples taken from malignant and benign thyroid patients, the repertoires were compared with one another. Study conclusions and caveats: According to reports, the diversity of TCR beta was significantly higher in malignant thyroid tumors than in benign nodules, and this held in both blood and tumor samples.

TCRdb re-called the PCR reads via MiXCR. The data show tens of thousands of clones, with roughly 18% seen just once and approximately 16% held by the top ten. All patients reached thyroid surgery having received no treatment beforehand. This clone has a count of ten or more. Its target is not known. This could be a read error, since a much larger clone is one nucleotide away. Sequenced sample: blood. The sequence was collected from a female donor with papillary thyroid cancer or a benign thyroid nodule (not recorded which). Some clones in this sample may be carry-over from other donors' samples.

CDR3 in amino acids: CASSELRTSGAHF. For the CDR3, the DNA is TGTGCCAGCAGTGAATTGAGGACTAGCGGGGCGCATTTT. The genes are TRBV6-1 and TRBJ2-3; TRBD2 agrees at 12 bases. Looked up from germline, CDR1 is MNHNS and CDR2 is SASEGT. The CDR3 is 13 residues long.